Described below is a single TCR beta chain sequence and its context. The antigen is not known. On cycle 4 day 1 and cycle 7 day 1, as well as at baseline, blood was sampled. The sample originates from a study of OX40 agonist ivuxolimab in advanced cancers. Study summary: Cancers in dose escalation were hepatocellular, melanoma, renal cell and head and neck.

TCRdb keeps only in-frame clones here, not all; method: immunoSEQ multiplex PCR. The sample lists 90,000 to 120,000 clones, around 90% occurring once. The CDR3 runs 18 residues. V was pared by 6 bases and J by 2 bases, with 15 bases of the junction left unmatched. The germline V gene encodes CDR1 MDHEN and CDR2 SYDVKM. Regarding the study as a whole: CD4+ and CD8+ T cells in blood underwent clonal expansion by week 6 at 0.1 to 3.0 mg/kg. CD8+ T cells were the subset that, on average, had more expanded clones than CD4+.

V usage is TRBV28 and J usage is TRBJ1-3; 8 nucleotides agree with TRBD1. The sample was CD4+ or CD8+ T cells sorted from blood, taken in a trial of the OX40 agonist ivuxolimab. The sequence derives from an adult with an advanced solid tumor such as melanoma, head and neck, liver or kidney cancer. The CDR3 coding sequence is TGTGCCAGCAGAGAACAGGGGGGCGCTACCCTGGCTGGAAACACCATATATTTT. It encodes CASREQGGATLAGNTIYF.